This record looks at one T cell receptor beta chain sequence and its context. This receptor's antigen is unknown. There are no base qualities to consult, and no much larger clone falls within one base. Counted from cysteine to phenylalanine, this CDR3 has 13 amino acids. Solely the CDR3 DNA is kept, with 39 bases framed from the first base. The germline V gene (reference sequence) specifies MNHNY as CDR1 and SVGAGI as CDR2. V and J lose 0 bases and 4 bases, and a span of 7 bases separates them. Genomic DNA was extracted from sorted cells for sequencing of the TCRbeta CDR3 region. The immunoSEQ Assay was used to sequence the TCRbeta CDR3 regions. TCRdb's version of the immuneACCESS table is confined to in-frame rearrangements and falls short of the full clone set. An unresolved V gene accounts for under half of the shortfall where checked; the remainder is of unknown origin. The sample table lists some 64,000 clones, about nine tenths of them with a count of one. The top ten clonotypes cover approximately 19% of the sample.

These data originate in a study of OX40 agonist ivuxolimab in advanced cancers. About the investigation overall: Ivuxolimab was an agonistic, fully human IgG2 monoclonal antibody directed against OX40 (CD134), a costimulatory receptor. Intravenous ivuxolimab was administered to patients every 2 weeks at six dose levels: 0.01, 0.1, 0.3, 1.5, 3 and 10 mg/kg. Of the approximately 54 dose-escalation patients, hepatocellular carcinoma was present in about 20, melanoma in roughly 15, renal cell carcinoma in 9 and head and neck cancer in 9. In the dose-escalation cohort, more than 80% of patients were male, and the mean age was 60 years with a range of roughly 20 to 85. Patients were allowed to have had prior anti-PD-1, anti-PD-L1 or anti-CTLA-4 therapy, and approximately 40% of the dose-escalation patients had previously received checkpoint inhibitors. Three dose-escalation patients achieved partial responses, one with hepatocellular carcinoma and two with cutaneous melanoma. The purpose of peripheral TCRbeta sequencing was to test whether ivuxolimab changed TCR sequence diversity and led to clonal T-cell expansion. The paper describes the monotherapy dose-escalation part (N of about 52 patients) of the phase I trial of ivuxolimab. General findings and caveats noted by the study authors: In partial responders in the 0.1-3.0 mg/kg groups, normalized peripheral clonal expansion was found to be among the lowest, especially among CD8+ T cells. Which antigens the clonally expanded peripheral T cells were specific for was not determined. Low levels of normalized T-cell clonal expansion were also shown by some nonresponding patients. Clonal expansion of both CD4+ and CD8+ blood T cells was observed from baseline to week 6 at doses 0.1 to 3.0 mg/kg. After ivuxolimab, more expanded clones were found on average in CD8+ T cells than in CD4+ T cells.

The trial excluded patients who had a history of autoimmune disease or who were on systemic immunosuppression. Peripheral blood for TCR sequencing was collected from all dose cohorts at baseline, on cycle 4 day 1, and on cycle 7 day 1. Samples came from an open-label, multicenter, first-in-human phase I dose-escalation trial of ivuxolimab. Adults with locally advanced or metastatic melanoma, renal cell, hepatocellular, or head and neck squamous cell carcinoma were enrolled in the trial. Before TCR sequencing, CD4+ T cells and CD8+ T cells from peripheral blood were sorted into separate populations.

The source was CD4+ or CD8+ T cells sorted from blood, collected in a trial of the OX40 agonist ivuxolimab. The receptor was isolated from an adult with an advanced solid tumor such as melanoma, head and neck, liver or kidney cancer. The sequence is built from TRBV6-6 and TRBJ2-7, with a weak D call of TRBD2 (5 bases match). The DNA sequence reads TGTGCCAGCAGTTACTCCGAGGGTTACGAGCAGTACTTC. Its amino acids are CASSYSEGYEQYF.